This T cell receptor (beta chain) was sequenced for a study of beta chain features in type 1 diabetes. Expressed TCRB transcripts were sequenced, since all the RNA that had been isolated was reverse transcribed. Clones were sequenced by immunoSEQ multiplex PCR, and TCRdb holds only the in-frame ones, with some missing. Among about 180,000 clones listed, 13% were seen once. This clone turned up a few times. The V gene's germline CDR1 is SGHVS and CDR2 FQNEAQ. This CDR3 has 15 residues. With 5 bases clipped from V and 6 bases from J, the junction kept 9 bases outside the gene matches. Sequencing input: central memory CD4+ T cells from blood. This clonotype originated in a woman between 18 and 29 years old in good health. This rearrangement joins TRBV7-8 to TRBJ2-2; 7 nucleotides match TRBD1. In DNA form, the CDR3 reads TGTGCCAGCAGCGACCGGGACAGAACGTCCGGGGAGCTGTTTTTT. It specifies CASSDRDRTSGELFF.